One sample yielded the 18 T cell receptor beta chains listed below, sequenced in a study of shared clonotypes between healthy human individuals. Method: immunoSEQ multiplex PCR; TCRdb's copy keeps in-frame clones and lacks some. This sample has about 1 million clones; more than 65% occur once, and the top ten carry approximately 1.5%. The sample was memory CD4+ T cells sorted from blood. Subset indicated: CD45RA-negative fraction. Receptors were obtained from a man younger than 35 in good health.

The rearrangement links TRBV7-2 to TRBJ2-3, with D possibly being TRBD1 or TRBD2 (5 bases each). The CDR3 extends over 15 amino acids. Trimming took 3 bases from V and 1 from J, leaving 11 bases between them. Germline-derived CDR1 and CDR2 are SGHTA and FQGNSA. CDR3 region: CASSFTRGGTDTQYF. The CDR3 DNA sequence: TGTGCCAGCAGCTTTACTAGAGGGGGCACAGATACGCAGTATTTT.

The V and J genes are TRBV4-2 and TRBJ1-2, with 8 bases fitting TRBD1. The CDR3 extends over 14 amino acids. The ends lost 1 base at V and 4 bases at J; junction bases unmatched: 2. Germline-derived CDR1 and CDR2 are LGHNA and YNFKEQ. CDR3: CASSQAGGSYGYTF. CDR3 nucleotides: TGTGCCAGCAGCCAAGCAGGGGGCTCCTATGGCTACACCTTC.

The V call is TRBV2, the J call TRBJ1-1; 7 positions agree with TRBD1. Germline-derived CDR1 and CDR2 are SNHLY and FYNNEI. With V trimmed by 2 bases and J by 11 bases, 14 bases remained unmatched. The CDR3 contains 15 residues. Here the CDR3 DNA reads TGTGCCAGCAGTGAACGGGGTCAGGGGGTTGGTGCGGCTTTCTTT. This gives the protein CASSERGQGVGAAFF.

The V call is TRBV5-8, the J call TRBJ2-1; the match to TRBD2 covers 10 bases. CDR3 length: 15 amino acids. Germline assignment: CDR1 SGHTS and CDR2 YDEGEE. J gave up 6 bases and V 1 base, and 4 bases lay outside the gene matches. Here the CDR3 DNA reads TGTGCCAGCAGCTTGAAGACTAGCGGGCCCAATGAGCAGTTCTTC. It encodes CASSLKTSGPNEQFF.

The genes are TRBV30 and TRBJ2-3, with a tentative D call TRBD1 (5 bases). The CDR3 extends over 12 amino acids. Trimming took off 5 bases at V and 1 base at J, with 7 bases between the two ends. From germline, CDR1 is GTSNPN and CDR2 SVGIG (reference sequence). The CDR3 is CAWARGTDTQYF. CDR3 nucleotides: TGTGCCTGGGCCAGGGGCACAGATACGCAGTATTTT.

On this clone itself: A much larger clone differs by one base, so this may be a read error. This sequence joins TRBV19 and TRBJ2-2; D gene unclear. CDR3 length: 12 amino acids. V was pared by 7 bases and J by 1 base, with 4 bases between. Per germline, CDR1 LNHDA and CDR2 SQIVND (reference sequence). CDR3 in DNA: TGTGCCAGTAACGGGAACACCGGGGAGCTGTTTTTT. As protein: CASNGNTGELFF.

Concerning this clone itself: The sample holds other DNA sequences that translate to the same CDR3. This sequence joins TRBV7-9 and TRBJ2-5, with a weak D call TRBD1 (6 bases). The CDR3 is made up of 14 amino acids. The V gene's germline CDR1 is SEHNR and CDR2 FQNEAQ (reference sequence). V shed 5 bases and J shed 2 bases, with 12 bases lying between them. CDR3 in DNA: TGTGCCAGCAGCCCCCGGGGACAACAAGAGACCCAGTACTTC. It yields the protein CASSPRGQQETQYF.

V and J are TRBV30 and TRBJ1-1, with a weak D call TRBD1 (5 bases). The ends were cut back, 2 bases at V and 2 bases at J, with 15 bases in the middle. CDR1 and CDR2 from the germline V gene are GTSNPN and SVGIG (reference sequence). The CDR3 consists of 15 residues. CDR3 sequence (DNA): TGTGCCTGGAGTAGGTTCGGGACGGTTAACACTGAAGCTTTCTTT. Translating gives CAWSRFGTVNTEAFF.

This clone was counted only a few times. This chain connects TRBV9 to TRBJ2-3; D ambiguous. Germline V gives CDR1 SGDLS, CDR2 YYNGEE. V lost 1 base and J lost 0, with 9 bases in between. The CDR3 loop spans 15 amino acids. CDR3 in amino acids: CASSVYSSSTDTQYF. The CDR3 DNA sequence: TGTGCCAGCAGCGTATACTCCAGTAGCACAGATACGCAGTATTTT.

This clone was detected a few times. The V call is TRBV6-4, the J call TRBJ1-2; weak D call: TRBD1 (6 bases). The CDR3 spans 12 residues. Germline assignment: CDR1 MRHNA and CDR2 SNTAGT. V gave up 6 bases and J gave up 7 bases, with 12 bases separating them. The CDR3 DNA is TGTGCCAGCAGACAGGGTCTTGGTGGCTACACCTTC. This sequence encodes CASRQGLGGYTF.

V and J are TRBV4-1 and TRBJ2-7; TRBD1 matches 7 bases. This CDR3 region has 16 residues. Per the germline V gene, CDR1 is MGHRA and CDR2 is YSYEKL. The junction had 14 bases not matched to a gene; V was cut back by 3 bases and J by 6 bases. The CDR3 DNA reads as TGCGCCAGCAGCCAGGGGCCGGGACAGTCCTACGGCGAGCAGTACTTC. Protein product: CASSQGPGQSYGEQYF.

The chain links TRBV7-8 to TRBJ2-7; 8 bases are a match to TRBD1. Germline-derived CDR1 and CDR2 are SGHVS and FQNEAQ. The CDR3 has 16 amino acids. V shed 1 base, J shed 0 bases, and the junction held 5 bases outside the gene matches. The CDR3 is CASSLGGQGISYEQYF. DNA of the CDR3: TGTGCCAGCAGCTTAGGAGGACAGGGAATCTCCTACGAGCAGTACTTC.

About this clone itself: A far larger clone is off by one base, so a read error is likely. The sample contains more than one DNA sequence encoding this CDR3. The chain recombines TRBV4-1 with TRBJ2-1, with 11 nucleotides matching TRBD2. The trim removed 3 bases at V and 0 bases at J, leaving 10 bases unmatched. CDR1 and CDR2 from the germline V gene are MGHRA and YSYEKL. This CDR3 comprises 19 residues. The CDR3 nucleotides read TGCGCCAGCAGCCACCCGGGACTAGCGGCGGGGAGCTCCTACAATGAGCAGTTCTTC. This gives the protein CASSHPGLAAGSSYNEQFF.

The chain carries TRBV5-1 and TRBJ1-4, with TRBD1 matching over 9 bases. Germline values: CDR1 SGHRS, CDR2 YFSETQ. This CDR3 spans 15 amino acids. The V gene end was trimmed by 4 bases and the J gene end by 8 bases; junction bases not matched to a gene: 9. Here the CDR3 reads CASSINTGGDEKLFF. In DNA form, the CDR3 reads TGCGCCAGCAGCATCAACACAGGGGGCGACGAAAAACTGTTTTTT.

This rearrangement joins TRBV4-1 to TRBJ1-5, with D hard to call. With 3 bases removed from V and 6 bases from J, the gap between germline ends came to 15 bases. This CDR3 has 15 amino acids. Looked up from germline, CDR1 is MGHRA and CDR2 is YSYEKL. CDR3 coding DNA: TGCGCCAGCAGCCATCCCGGGAGAGGAGGTCAGCCCCAGCATTTT. Translated, it gives CASSHPGRGGQPQHF.

The gene calls are TRBV30 and TRBJ2-1, with a possible D match to TRBD2 (5 bases). Looked up from germline, CDR1 is GTSNPN and CDR2 is SVGIG (reference sequence). Trimming removed 3 bases at V and 6 bases at J, with 15 bases between. The length of the CDR3 is 14 residues. Here the CDR3 reads CAWSPGLDFNEQFF. CDR3 DNA sequence: TGTGCCTGGAGCCCTGGACTCGACTTCAATGAGCAGTTCTTC.

This clone was picked up one time. The chain is built from TRBV18 and TRBJ1-5; D is undetermined. Trimming removed 4 bases at V and 0 bases at J, with 13 bases between. Germline CDR1 reads KGHSH; CDR2 reads LQKENI. This CDR3 region has 16 residues. The chain's CDR3 is CASSLGNPVSNQPQHF. The CDR3 coding sequence is TGTGCCAGCTCACTCGGGAATCCCGTTAGCAATCAGCCCCAGCATTTT.

J is TRBJ2-2 and V is TRBV28, with TRBD1 matching 8 bases. Trimming cost V 5 bases and J 5 bases; bases outside gene matches: 4. The CDR3 runs 14 residues. Germline V lookup: CDR1 MDHEN, CDR2 SYDVKM. The DNA for the CDR3 is TGTGCCAGCAGTCCCACAGGGGGGACCGGGGAGCTGTTTTTT. This translates into CASSPTGGTGELFF.